What follows is one T cell receptor beta chain and its context. This sample is part of a study of shared clonotypes between healthy human individuals. The CDR3 has 16 amino acids. Germline V lookup: CDR1 SGHRS, CDR2 YFSETQ. Trimming at V came to 6 bases and at J to 1 base, leaving 12 bases not matched to a gene. This table comes from immunoSEQ multiplex PCR, and its TCRdb copy is limited to in-frame clones, with some not included. The sample records 850,000 to 1,200,000 clones, more than 65% being singletons. This sequence originates from a man aged 18 to 29 in good health. The chain is built from TRBV5-1 and TRBJ2-7; 8 bases fit TRBD2. Source material: memory CD4+ T cells sorted from blood. Described subset: CD45RA-negative fraction. The CDR3, as DNA: TGCGCCAGCACTCTAGACCTTAGCGGGAATTCCTACGAGCAGTACTTC. Translated: CASTLDLSGNSYEQYF.